This is a list of T cell receptor beta chains from one sample in a study of ipilimumab plus nivolumab after autologous stem cell transplantation. TCRdb's copy holds only in-frame clones and misses some; the assay was immunoSEQ multiplex PCR. The sample lists 5,000 or so clones, approximately 70% occurring once. Source: PBMCs, taken in a trial of ipilimumab plus nivolumab as post-transplant consolidation. These receptors all stem from a male donor with multiple myeloma. Each CDR3 is given with its conserved first and last residue. The order of the fields is clone size, D gene, V gene, CDR3 length, J gene, CDR3 DNA, CDR3 protein. D genes are given only for firm matches. Some rows have no size entry. The others give once, few or many, or a class for an expanded clone.

>medium-sized|TRBD2|TRBV7-8|17|TRBJ2-3
TGTGCCAGCAAGCAGCGCCTCGGGACTAGCGGCGCCGATACGCAGTATTTT
CASKQRLGTSGADTQYF
>-|-|TRBV5-1|16|TRBJ2-2
TGCGCCAGCAGCTCCGGGAGCACCAAAAGCACCGGGGAGCTGTTTTTT
CASSSGSTKSTGELFF
>-|-|TRBV6-1|13|TRBJ2-7
TGTGCCAGCAGTCGAGAGCCCACCTACGAGCAGTACTTC
CASSREPTYEQYF
>-|-|TRBV2|18|TRBJ2-6
TGTGCCCGGTCCTCGTTCCGGCTTTTCAGCTCTGGGGCCAACGTCCTGACTTTC
CARSSFRLFSSGANVLTF
>-|-|TRBV7-3|15|TRBJ2-5
TGTGCCAGCAGCTTATTGGGACAATTACAAGAGACCCAGTACTTC
CASSLLGQLQETQYF
>-|TRBD1|TRBV5-1|16|TRBJ2-4
TGCGCCAGCAGCCAGGTTCCCGGGACAGGGAAAAACATTCAGTACTTC
CASSQVPGTGKNIQYF
>-|-|TRBV5-1|12|TRBJ1-1
TGTGCCAGCAGCGAAAGGAACACTGAAGCTTTCTTT
CASSERNTEAFF
>-|-|TRBV9|13|TRBJ2-2
TGTGCCAGCAGCGTAGAGGGGGCCGGGGAGCTGTTTTTT
CASSVEGAGELFF
>once|-|TRBV7-2|12|TRBJ2-2
TGTGCCAGCAGTCGAAACACCGGGGAGCTGTTTTTT
CASSRNTGELFF
>-|-|TRBV6-1|14|TRBJ1-5
TGTGCCAGCAGCCCGACGATCAGCAATCAGCCCCAGCATTTT
CASSPTISNQPQHF
>-|-|TRBV6-6|14|TRBJ1-2
TGTGCCAGCAGTTATTCGGGTGAGGTCTATGGCTACACCTTC
CASSYSGEVYGYTF
>-|TRBD1|TRBV4-2|17|TRBJ2-7
TGTGCCAGCAGCCACTCGGGGGCTAGGACAGGGAGCTACGAGCAGTACTTC
CASSHSGARTGSYEQYF
>medium-sized|-|TRBV29-1|10|TRBJ2-7
TGCAGCTGCAAGGACCACGAGCAGTACTTC
CSCKDHEQYF
>few|-|TRBV6-6|16|TRBJ2-1
TGTGCCAGCAGTTCGACCCACTCCAGCTCCTACAATGAGCAGTTCTTC
CASSSTHSSSYNEQFF
>-|TRBD2|TRBV5-4|14|TRBJ2-5
TGTGCCAGCAGCTTTAGCGGGGGGAGGGAGACCCAGTACTTC
CASSFSGGRETQYF
>-|-|TRBV18|14|TRBJ2-3
TGTGCCAGCTCACAGTACCGCAGCACAGATACGCAGTATTTT
CASSQYRSTDTQYF
>few|-|TRBV9|15|TRBJ2-5
TGTGCCAGCAGCGTAGTCTCGGGACAACAAGAGACCCAGTACTTC
CASSVVSGQQETQYF
>-|TRBD2|TRBV9|16|TRBJ2-1
TGTGCCAGCAGCCCCCCGGGGGGGGAATCGAACAATGAGCAGTTCTTC
CASSPPGGESNNEQFF
>-|-|TRBV28|11|TRBJ2-7
TGTGCCAGCAGGTACAGCTACGAGCAGTACTTC
CASRYSYEQYF
>-|TRBD1|TRBV5-6|14|TRBJ2-7
TGTGCCAGCAGCCCAGGACAGGGCAACTACGAGCAGTACTTC
CASSPGQGNYEQYF
>-|-|TRBV11-2|13|TRBJ2-7
TGTGCCAGCAGCCCTAGGGGATGGGCAGAGCAGTACTTC
CASSPRGWAEQYF
>-|-|TRBV5-1|15|TRBJ2-2
TGCGCCAGCAGCCCTCCGGAAGCGGGCACCGGGGAGCTGTTTTTT
CASSPPEAGTGELFF
>-|TRBD1|TRBV5-1|13|TRBJ1-2
TGCGCCAGCAGCTGTCGTGGCAGGGGGCAAAGGACCTTC
CASSCRGRGQRTF
>medium-sized|-|TRBV9|15|TRBJ2-2
TGTGCCAGCAGCTCAGGGACTCAAGGGACCGGGGAGCTGTTTTTT
CASSSGTQGTGELFF
>-|TRBD1|TRBV6-5|14|TRBJ2-5
TGTGCCAGCAGCCTGGGACAGGGACTGGAGACCCAGTACTTC
CASSLGQGLETQYF
>few|-|TRBV27|15|TRBJ1-5
TGTGCCAGCAGTCCGGACAGCGGGAGCAATCAGCCCCAGCATTTT
CASSPDSGSNQPQHF
>-|TRBD1|TRBV6-1|15|TRBJ1-3
TGTGCCAGCAGCCTAAGGGACAGGGCGGCGGACACCATATATTTT
CASSLRDRAADTIYF
>-|TRBD1|TRBV28|15|TRBJ1-2
TGTGCCAGCAGTTATCGGACAGGGAGAGGGTATGGCTACACCTTC
CASSYRTGRGYGYTF
>medium-sized|-|TRBV19|15|TRBJ1-5
TGTGCCAGTAGTCCCGAAGACACTAACAATCAGCCCCAGCATTTT
CASSPEDTNNQPQHF